The source of this T cell receptor beta chain is a study of Graves' ophthalmopathy and Graves' hyperthyroidism. Hyperthyroidism patients had new diagnoses, durations under 2 months, and ages of 18 to 65. Clinical symptoms, serum thyroxine, TRAb, thyroid ultrasound and orbital computed tomography were relied on for diagnosis. The starting material, approximately 10 ml of fresh peripheral blood, provided the PBMCs. RNA transcripts served as template for amplifying TCR beta CDR3 sequences. Second-round multiplex PCR came after a first-round RT-PCR that employed HTBI primers. TCRdb used MiXCR to reprocess the multiplex PCR reads, holding one entry per CDR3 protein. The sample shows roughly 410,000 distinct CDR3 sequences, approximately 15% of them seen only once. Sample: peripheral blood. This receptor was obtained from a young woman with stable Graves' hyperthyroidism.

The chain's CDR3 is CASSWGDTQYF. In DNA form, the CDR3 reads TGCGCCAGCAGTTGGGGAGACACCCAGTACTTC. V is TRBV5-1 and J is TRBJ2-5, with TRBD2 as a possible D gene (5 bases). From germline, CDR1 is SGHRS and CDR2 YFSETQ. Trimming shortened V by 5 bases and J by 8 bases, and 10 bases separated the two germline ends. The CDR3 consists of 11 residues.